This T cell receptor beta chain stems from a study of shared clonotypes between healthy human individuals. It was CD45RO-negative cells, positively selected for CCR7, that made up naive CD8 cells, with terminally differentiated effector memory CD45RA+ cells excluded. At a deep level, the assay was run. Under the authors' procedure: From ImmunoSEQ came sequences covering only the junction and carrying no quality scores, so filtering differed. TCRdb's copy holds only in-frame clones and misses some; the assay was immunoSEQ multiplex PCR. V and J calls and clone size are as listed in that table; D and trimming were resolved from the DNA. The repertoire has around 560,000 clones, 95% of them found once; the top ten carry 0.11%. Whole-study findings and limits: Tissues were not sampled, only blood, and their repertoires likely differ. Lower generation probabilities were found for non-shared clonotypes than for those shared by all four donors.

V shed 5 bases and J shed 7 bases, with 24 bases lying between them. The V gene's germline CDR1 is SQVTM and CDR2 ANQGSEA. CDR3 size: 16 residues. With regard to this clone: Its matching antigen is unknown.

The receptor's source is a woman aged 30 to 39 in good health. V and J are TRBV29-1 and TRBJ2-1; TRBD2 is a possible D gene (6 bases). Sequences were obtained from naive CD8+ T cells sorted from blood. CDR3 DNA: TGCAGCGTTCAGGGCCGGGAGCTCCGGTTGGGAAATGAGCAGTTCTTC. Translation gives CSVQGRELRLGNEQFF.